A selection of T cell receptor beta chains follows, all from one sample in a study of shared clonotypes between healthy human individuals. The repertoire was sequenced with immunoSEQ multiplex PCR; TCRdb's copy has only in-frame clones and lacks some. The repertoire holds about 2.1 million clones, with approximately 94% as singletons. Source material: naive CD8+ T cells from PBMCs. The source of these receptors is a man between 18 and 35 years old in good health. Some clones in this sample may be carry-over from other donors' samples. CDR3s include the opening cysteine and the closing phenylalanine or tryptophan. D genes are given only for firm matches. Expanded clones get a size class; other rows say once, few or many, or leave the size out.

clone_size,d_call,cdr3_length,v_call,j_call,cdr3_aa,cdr3_nt
once,TRBD1,17,TRBV28,TRBJ2-7,CASSPRLSTHRGYEQYF,TGTGCCAGCAGTCCCCGACTAAGCACCCACAGGGGCTACGAGCAGTACTTC
.,.,14,TRBV27,TRBJ2-7,CASSSNAGSYEQYF,TGTGCCAGCAGTTCCAACGCGGGATCGTACGAGCAGTACTTC
.,.,16,TRBV19,TRBJ1-5,CASSIRGAGSNQPQHF,TGTGCCAGTAGTATACGCGGGGCCGGGAGCAATCAGCCCCAGCATTTT
.,.,13,TRBV9,TRBJ1-1,CASSEGTPGEAFF,TGTGCCAGCAGCGAGGGGACTCCCGGAGAAGCTTTCTTT
.,TRBD2,15,TRBV4-2,TRBJ2-1,CASSQASGRYNEQFF,TGTGCCAGCAGCCAGGCTAGCGGGAGGTACAATGAGCAGTTCTTC
.,.,15,TRBV9,TRBJ2-1,CASSVARGLKGEQFF,TGTGCCAGCAGCGTAGCTCGTGGTCTCAAGGGAGAGCAGTTCTTC
.,.,14,TRBV10-3,TRBJ1-1,CAISDLDKNTEAFF,TGTGCCATCAGTGATCTGGACAAGAACACTGAAGCTTTCTTT
.,TRBD1,16,TRBV28,TRBJ1-1,CASSQADRVLNTEAFF,TGTGCCAGCAGTCAGGCCGACAGGGTCTTGAACACTGAAGCTTTCTTT
.,TRBD1,14,TRBV28,TRBJ2-5,CASSGDRVGETQYF,TGTGCCAGCAGTGGGGACAGGGTTGGGGAGACCCAGTACTTC
.,TRBD1,15,TRBV19,TRBJ2-5,CASSTSGQGGETQYF,TGTGCCAGTAGTACGTCCGGACAGGGGGGGGAGACCCAGTACTTC
.,.,16,TRBV27,TRBJ2-5,CASSLTSSARTLTQYF,TGTGCCAGCAGTTTAACATCGAGCGCCAGGACCCTGACCCAGTACTTC
few,.,13,TRBV5-5,TRBJ1-1,CASSFIVNTEAFF,TGTGCCAGCAGCTTCATAGTGAACACTGAAGCTTTCTTT
.,TRBD2,17,TRBV9,TRBJ2-3,CASSVAGTSGATDTQYF,TGTGCCAGCAGCGTAGCCGGGACTAGCGGGGCCACAGATACGCAGTATTTT
once,TRBD1,15,TRBV15,TRBJ2-5,CATSRDQGATETQYF,TGTGCCACCAGCAGAGATCAGGGGGCCACGGAGACCCAGTACTTC
.,TRBD2,14,TRBV9,TRBJ2-7,CASSSSGSGYEQYF,TGTGCCAGCAGCTCTAGCGGGAGTGGGTACGAGCAGTACTTC
.,.,10,TRBV27,TRBJ1-6,CASGYSPLHF,TGTGCCAGCGGCTATTCACCCCTCCACTTT
.,.,18,TRBV28,TRBJ2-5,CASSLFPTTLRPQETQYF,TGTGCCAGCAGTTTATTCCCCACGACTCTTCGGCCCCAAGAGACCCAGTACTTC
.,.,12,TRBV30,TRBJ2-7,CAWSWGTYEQYF,TGTGCCTGGAGTTGGGGCACCTACGAGCAGTACTTC
.,TRBD2,15,TRBV9,TRBJ2-5,CASSISAGKGETQYF,TGTGCCAGCAGCATATCAGCGGGAAAAGGAGAGACCCAGTACTTC
.,.,15,TRBV27,TRBJ2-1,CASSFGGPGYNEQFF,TGTGCCAGCAGTTTCGGCGGCCCTGGGTACAATGAGCAGTTCTTC
.,TRBD1,13,TRBV28,TRBJ2-1,CAGKTGGADEQFF,TGTGCCGGAAAGACAGGGGGGGCGGATGAGCAGTTCTTC
.,.,14,TRBV4-1,TRBJ2-3,CASSQVTVTDTQYF,TGCGCCAGCAGCCAAGTGACCGTCACAGATACGCAGTATTTT
.,.,13,TRBV27,TRBJ2-7,CASSSAPEYEQYF,TGTGCCAGCAGTTCCGCTCCAGAATACGAGCAGTACTTC
.,.,13,TRBV28,TRBJ1-2,CASSIEGVYGYTF,TGTGCCAGTTCAATCGAGGGGGTCTATGGCTACACCTTC
.,.,15,TRBV7-2,TRBJ1-5,CASSLAGGGNQPQHF,TGTGCCAGCAGCTTAGCTGGGGGGGGGAATCAGCCCCAGCATTTT
.,TRBD2,17,TRBV9,TRBJ2-3,CASSVFVGTSGSYTQYF,TGTGCCAGCAGCGTTTTCGTGGGGACTAGCGGGAGTTATACGCAGTATTTT
.,.,12,TRBV7-9,TRBJ1-2,CASSLERLGYTF,TGTGCCAGCAGCTTAGAAAGACTTGGCTACACCTTC
.,.,17,TRBV2,TRBJ1-1,CASGPRPRMASQAEAFF,TGTGCCAGCGGGCCGAGACCAAGGATGGCCAGCCAAGCTGAAGCTTTCTTT
.,.,13,TRBV28,TRBJ2-7,CASSPGHTYEQYF,TGTGCCAGCAGTCCGGGACACACCTACGAGCAGTACTTC
.,.,16,TRBV7-2,TRBJ2-3,CASSPLTGTATDTQYF,TGTGCCAGCAGCCCCCTGACCGGGACGGCCACAGATACGCAGTATTTT
.,.,12,TRBV7-9,TRBJ2-1,CASSRGKNEQFF,TGTGCCAGCAGCCGGGGGAAGAATGAGCAGTTCTTC
.,.,17,TRBV9,TRBJ1-3,CASSDGGNQFSGNTIYF,TGTGCCAGCAGCGACGGGGGAAACCAATTCTCTGGAAACACCATATATTTT
.,.,13,TRBV10-3,TRBJ1-2,CAISGSERYGYTF,TGTGCCATCAGTGGTTCGGAGCGTTATGGCTACACCTTC
.,.,14,TRBV28,TRBJ2-7,CASSDQRKSYEQYF,TGTGCCAGCAGTGACCAGCGGAAATCCTACGAGCAGTACTTC
.,.,18,TRBV1,TRBJ2-1,CTSSQDVDGGSAFNEQFF,TGCACCAGCAGCCAAGATGTGGACGGCGGGAGTGCGTTCAATGAGCAGTTCTTC
.,TRBD1,14,TRBV7-9,TRBJ2-7,CASSQDRGIYEQYF,TGTGCCAGCAGCCAAGACAGGGGGATCTACGAGCAGTACTTC
.,TRBD1,15,TRBV27,TRBJ1-5,CASSPTGVGNQPQHF,TGTGCCAGCAGTCCCACAGGGGTAGGCAATCAGCCCCAGCATTTT
.,.,17,TRBV4-2,TRBJ2-5,CASSQDFGGPTSRAQYF,TGTGCCAGCAGCCAAGATTTCGGCGGGCCGACAAGTCGAGCCCAGTACTTC
.,TRBD2,16,TRBV5-1,TRBJ2-7,CASSLESGGLLMGQYF,TGCGCCAGCAGCTTGGAGTCGGGAGGCCTACTAATGGGGCAGTACTTC
.,TRBD1,15,TRBV11-3,TRBJ2-2,CASSPDRANTGELFF,TGTGCCAGCAGCCCGGACAGGGCGAACACCGGGGAGCTGTTTTTT